A selection of T cell receptor beta chains follows, all from one sample in a study of identical twins. TCRdb analysed the 5' RACE reads with MiXCR anew, one entry per CDR3 protein. The sample lists hundreds of thousands of distinct CDR3 sequences; about 8% were seen once. In addition, the sample was reused for a study of yellow fever vaccine responses in identical twins.

The sample taken for sequencing was memory (CD45RO+) T cells sorted from blood. The receptor source for this set is a young woman in good health. Both conserved end residues are part of each CDR3. The D gene is left open where the match is weak. Rows give clone size only sometimes, using once, few, many, or a class for an expanded clone.

CDR3 protein | CDR3 DNA | J gene | clone size | D gene | V gene
CASRLDREVEKLFF | TGTGCCAGCAGACTCGACAGGGAGGTCGAAAAACTGTTTTTT | TRBJ1-4 | NA | TRBD1 | TRBV12-3/TRBV12-4
CSASTTGQGGNYGYTF | TGCAGTGCTAGCACTACGGGACAGGGGGGAAACTATGGCTACACCTTC | TRBJ1-2 | few | TRBD1 | TRBV20-1
CASSLYSRNTEAFF | TGTGCCAGCAGCTTATACTCTCGAAACACTGAAGCTTTCTTT | TRBJ1-1 | many | NA | TRBV11-2
CSARDPVAGDTGELFF | TGCAGTGCTAGAGATCCGGTAGCGGGGGACACCGGGGAGCTGTTTTTT | TRBJ2-2 | NA | TRBD2 | TRBV20-1
CASSLGFRESQYF | TGTGCCAGCAGCTTAGGATTCCGAGAGTCGCAGTACTTC | TRBJ2-4 | many | NA | TRBV11-1
CASSEGQGVYNEQFF | TGTGCCAGCAGTGAGGGGCAGGGGGTCTACAATGAGCAGTTCTTC | TRBJ2-1 | NA | TRBD1 | TRBV6-1
CASSMGQGNSPLHF | TGTGCCAGCAGTATGGGACAGGGTAATTCACCCCTCCACTTT | TRBJ1-6 | many | TRBD1 | TRBV12-3/TRBV12-4
CASSLSVVLATDTQYF | TGTGCCAGCAGCTTATCCGTGGTTCTGGCAACAGATACGCAGTATTTT | TRBJ2-3 | few | NA | TRBV7-8
CASGHIQGNEQFF | TGTGCTAGTGGACACATACAGGGGAATGAGCAGTTCTTC | TRBJ2-1 | NA | TRBD1 | TRBV12-5
CASSLDSGTGGIDEQFF | TGCGCCAGCAGCTTGGATTCTGGGACAGGGGGCATCGATGAGCAGTTCTTC | TRBJ2-1 | NA | TRBD1 | TRBV5-1
CSARDNSGTVNQPQHF | TGCAGTGCTAGAGACAACTCCGGGACAGTGAATCAGCCCCAGCATTTT | TRBJ1-5 | few | TRBD1 | TRBV20-1
CSVWKGLGEKLFF | TGCAGCGTTTGGAAGGGGTTAGGAGAAAAACTGTTTTTT | TRBJ1-4 | NA | NA | TRBV29-1
CASSPTGGGETQYF | TGCGCCAGCAGTCCTACGGGAGGGGGGGAGACCCAGTACTTC | TRBJ2-5 | many | TRBD2 | TRBV10-2
CASSLQGAVSDEQFF | TGTGCCAGCAGCCTGCAGGGGGCAGTTTCGGATGAGCAGTTCTTC | TRBJ2-1 | NA | TRBD1 | TRBV14
CASLRQGWVFLTTHANTGELFF | TGTGCCAGCCTCCGACAGGGGTGGGTTTTTCTCACGACCCACGCGAACACCGGGGAGCTGTTTTTT | TRBJ2-2 | NA | TRBD1 | TRBV5-6
CASSLVASLADEQFF | TGTGCCAGCAGCTTAGTGGCTTCGTTAGCGGATGAGCAGTTCTTC | TRBJ2-1 | NA | NA | TRBV7-2